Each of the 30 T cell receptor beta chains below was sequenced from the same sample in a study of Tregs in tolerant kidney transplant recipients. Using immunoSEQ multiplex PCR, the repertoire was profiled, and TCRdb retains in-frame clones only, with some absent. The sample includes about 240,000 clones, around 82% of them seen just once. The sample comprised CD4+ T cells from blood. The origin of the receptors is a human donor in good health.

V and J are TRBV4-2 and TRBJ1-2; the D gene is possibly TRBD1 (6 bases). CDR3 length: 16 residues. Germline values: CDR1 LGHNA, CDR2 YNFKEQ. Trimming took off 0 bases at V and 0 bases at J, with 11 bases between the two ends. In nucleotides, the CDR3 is TGTGCCAGCAGCCAAGATACAGGGAGGGCTAACTATGGCTACACCTTC. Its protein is CASSQDTGRANYGYTF.

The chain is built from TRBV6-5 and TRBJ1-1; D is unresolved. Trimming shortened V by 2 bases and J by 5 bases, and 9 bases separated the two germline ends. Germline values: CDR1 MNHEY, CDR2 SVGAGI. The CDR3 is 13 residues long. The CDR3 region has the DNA TGTGCCAGCAGTTACGGGGTGTGGACTGAAGCTTTCTTT. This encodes CASSYGVWTEAFF.

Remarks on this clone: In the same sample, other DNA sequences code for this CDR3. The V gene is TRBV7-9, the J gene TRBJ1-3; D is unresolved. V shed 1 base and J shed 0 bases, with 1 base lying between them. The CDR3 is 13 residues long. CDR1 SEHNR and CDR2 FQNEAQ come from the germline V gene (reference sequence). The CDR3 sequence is CASSLGSGNTIYF. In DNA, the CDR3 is TGTGCCAGCAGCTTAGGCTCTGGAAACACCATATATTTT.

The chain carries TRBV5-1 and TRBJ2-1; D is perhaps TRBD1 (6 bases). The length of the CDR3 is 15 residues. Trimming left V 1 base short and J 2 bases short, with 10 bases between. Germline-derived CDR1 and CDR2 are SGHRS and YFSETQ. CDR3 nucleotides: TGCGCCAGCAGCTTGATGGCAGGGGCCTACAATGAGCAGTTCTTC. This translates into CASSLMAGAYNEQFF.

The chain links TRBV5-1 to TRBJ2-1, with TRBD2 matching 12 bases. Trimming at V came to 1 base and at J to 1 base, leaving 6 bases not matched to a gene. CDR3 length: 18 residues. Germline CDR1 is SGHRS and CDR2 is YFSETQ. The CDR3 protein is CASSLSGLAGRSYNEQFF. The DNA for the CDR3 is TGCGCCAGCAGCTTGTCAGGACTAGCGGGAAGGTCCTACAATGAGCAGTTCTTC. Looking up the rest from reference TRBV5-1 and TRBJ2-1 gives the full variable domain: KAGVTQTPRYLIKTRGQQVTLSCSPISGHRSVSWYQQTPGQGLQFLFEYFSETQRNKGNFPGRFSGRQFSNSRSEMNVSTLELGDSALYLCASSLSGLAGRSYNEQFFGPGTRLTVL.

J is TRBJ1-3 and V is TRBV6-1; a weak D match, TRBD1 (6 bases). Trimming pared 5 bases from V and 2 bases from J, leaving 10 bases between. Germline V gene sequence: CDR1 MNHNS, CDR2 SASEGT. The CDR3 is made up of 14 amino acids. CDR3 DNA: TGTGCCAGCAGTAACAGGGAAGCTGGAAACACCATATATTTT. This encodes CASSNREAGNTIYF.

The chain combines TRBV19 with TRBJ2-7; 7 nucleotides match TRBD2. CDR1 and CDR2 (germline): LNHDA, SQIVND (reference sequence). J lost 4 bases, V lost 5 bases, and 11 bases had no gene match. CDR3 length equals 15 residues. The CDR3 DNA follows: TGTGCCAGTAGTCCCGCGGGAGCGACTATTTACGAGCAGTACTTC. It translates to CASSPAGATIYEQYF.

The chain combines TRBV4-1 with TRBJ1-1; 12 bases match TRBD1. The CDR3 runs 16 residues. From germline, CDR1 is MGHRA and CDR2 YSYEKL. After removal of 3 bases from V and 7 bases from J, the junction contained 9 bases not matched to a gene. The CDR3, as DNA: TGCGCCAGCAGCCAGGCTCGGGACAGGGGGCTGGTTGAAGCTTTCTTT. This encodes CASSQARDRGLVEAFF.

CDR3 DNA: TGTGCCAGCGGGGGGGCGGGAGTACCTGGAGAGCAGTTCTTC. It codes for CASGGAGVPGEQFF. The V and J genes are TRBV2 and TRBJ2-1, with D maybe TRBD2 (7 bases). The CDR3 runs 14 residues. Germline assignment: CDR1 SNHLY and CDR2 FYNNEI. V gave up 8 bases and J gave up 10 bases, with 21 bases separating them.

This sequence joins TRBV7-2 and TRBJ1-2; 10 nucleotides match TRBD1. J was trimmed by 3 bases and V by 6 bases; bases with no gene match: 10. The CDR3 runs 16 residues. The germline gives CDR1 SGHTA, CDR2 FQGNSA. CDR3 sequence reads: CASRGTGAPGYYGYTF. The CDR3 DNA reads TGTGCCAGCAGGGGGACAGGGGCCCCTGGCTACTATGGCTACACCTTC.

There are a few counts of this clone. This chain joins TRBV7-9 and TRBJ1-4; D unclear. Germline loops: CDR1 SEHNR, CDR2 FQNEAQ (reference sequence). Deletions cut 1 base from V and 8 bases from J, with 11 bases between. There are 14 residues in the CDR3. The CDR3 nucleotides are TGTGCCAGCAGCTTAGGAAGTCTAGGGGAAAAACTGTTTTTT. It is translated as CASSLGSLGEKLFF.

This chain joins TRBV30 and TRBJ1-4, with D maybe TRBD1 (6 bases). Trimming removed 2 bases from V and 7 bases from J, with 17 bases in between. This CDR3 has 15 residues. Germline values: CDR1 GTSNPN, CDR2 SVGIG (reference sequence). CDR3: CAWSLGGGLSEKLFF. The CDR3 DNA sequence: TGTGCCTGGAGTTTGGGAGGGGGGCTGAGTGAAAAACTGTTTTTT.

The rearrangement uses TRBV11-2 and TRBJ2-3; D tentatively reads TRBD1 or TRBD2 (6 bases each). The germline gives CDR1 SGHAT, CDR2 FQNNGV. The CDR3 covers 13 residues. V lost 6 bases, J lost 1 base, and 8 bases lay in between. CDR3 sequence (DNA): TGTGCCAGCAGGGGGGGCGGCACAGATACGCAGTATTTT. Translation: CASRGGGTDTQYF. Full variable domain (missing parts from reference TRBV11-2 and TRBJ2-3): EAGVAQSPRYKIIEKRQSVAFWCNPISGHATLYWYQQILGQGPKLLIQFQNNGVVDDSQLPKDRFSAERLKGVDSTLKIQPAKLEDSAVYLCASRGGGTDTQYFGPGTRLTVL.

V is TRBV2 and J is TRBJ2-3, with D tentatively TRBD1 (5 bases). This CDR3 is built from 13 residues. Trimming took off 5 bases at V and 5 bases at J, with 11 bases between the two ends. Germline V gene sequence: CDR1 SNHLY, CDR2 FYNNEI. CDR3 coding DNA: TGTGCCAGCAGTAGGGCAGGGCAAGATACGCAGTATTTT. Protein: CASSRAGQDTQYF.

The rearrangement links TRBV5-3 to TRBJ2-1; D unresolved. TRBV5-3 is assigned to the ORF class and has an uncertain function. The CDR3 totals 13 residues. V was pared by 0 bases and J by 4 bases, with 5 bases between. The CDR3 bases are TGTGCCAGAAGCTTGGACCATTACAATGAGCAGTTCTTC. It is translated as CARSLDHYNEQFF.

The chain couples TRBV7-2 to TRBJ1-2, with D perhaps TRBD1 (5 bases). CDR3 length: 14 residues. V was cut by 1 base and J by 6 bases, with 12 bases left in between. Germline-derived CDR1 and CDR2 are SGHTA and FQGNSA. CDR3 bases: TGTGCCAGCAGCTTAGAGTGGGGCGCAGATGGCTACACCTTC. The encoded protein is CASSLEWGADGYTF.

The CDR3 sequence: CASGLDRSNQPQHF. For the CDR3, the DNA is TGTGCCAGCGGGTTGGACAGAAGCAATCAGCCCCAGCATTTT. This sequence joins TRBV6-5 and TRBJ1-5; D might be TRBD1 (6 bases). V was pared by 8 bases and J by 1 base, with 12 bases between. There are 14 residues in the CDR3. Germline CDR1 is MNHEY and CDR2 is SVGAGI.

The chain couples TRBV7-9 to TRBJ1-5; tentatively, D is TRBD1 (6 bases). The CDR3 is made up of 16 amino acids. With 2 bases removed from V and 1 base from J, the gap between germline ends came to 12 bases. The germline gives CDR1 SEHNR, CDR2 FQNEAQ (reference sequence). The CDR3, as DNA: TGTGCCAGCAGCTTAAGAGGGGGAGTGAGCAATCAGCCCCAGCATTTT. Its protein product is CASSLRGGVSNQPQHF.

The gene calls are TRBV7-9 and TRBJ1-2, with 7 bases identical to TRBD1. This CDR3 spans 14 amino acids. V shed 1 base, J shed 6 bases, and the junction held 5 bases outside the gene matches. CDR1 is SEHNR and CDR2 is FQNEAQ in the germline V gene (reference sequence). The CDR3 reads CASSLVAGGNGYTF. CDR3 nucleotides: TGTGCCAGCAGCTTAGTGGCAGGGGGTAATGGCTACACCTTC. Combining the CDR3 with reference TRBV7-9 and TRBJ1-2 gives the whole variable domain DTGVSQNPRHKITKRGQNVTFRCDPISEHNRLYWYRQTLGQGPEFLTYFQNEAQLEKSRLLSDRFSAERPKGSFSTLEIQRTEQGDSAMYLCASSLVAGGNGYTFGSGTRLTVV.

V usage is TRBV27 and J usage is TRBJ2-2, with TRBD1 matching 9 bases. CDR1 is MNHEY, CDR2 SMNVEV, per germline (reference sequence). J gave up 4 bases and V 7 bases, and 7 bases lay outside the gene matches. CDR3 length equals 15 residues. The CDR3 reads CASTMGQGLTGELFF. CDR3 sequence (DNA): TGTGCCAGCACCATGGGACAGGGCCTCACCGGGGAGCTGTTTTTT.

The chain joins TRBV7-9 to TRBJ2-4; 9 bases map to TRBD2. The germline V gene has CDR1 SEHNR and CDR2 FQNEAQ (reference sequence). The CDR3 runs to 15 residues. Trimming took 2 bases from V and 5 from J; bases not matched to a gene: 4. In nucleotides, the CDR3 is TGTGCCAGCAGCTTAATCGCGGGAGGGGAAAACATTCAGTACTTC. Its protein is CASSLIAGGENIQYF.

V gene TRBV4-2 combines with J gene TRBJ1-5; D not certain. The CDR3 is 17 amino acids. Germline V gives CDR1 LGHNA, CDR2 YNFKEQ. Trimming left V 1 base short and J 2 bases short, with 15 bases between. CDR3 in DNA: TGTGCCAGCAGCCAAGGGTATTCGAGCCTGGGCAATCAGCCCCAGCATTTT. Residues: CASSQGYSSLGNQPQHF.

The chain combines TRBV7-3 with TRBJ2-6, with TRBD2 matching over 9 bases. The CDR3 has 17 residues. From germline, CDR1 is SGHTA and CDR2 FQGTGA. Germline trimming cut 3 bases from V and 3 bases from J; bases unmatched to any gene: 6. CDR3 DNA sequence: TGTGCCAGCAGCTTTAACGTAGCGGGGGATGGGGCCAACGTCCTGACTTTC. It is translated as CASSFNVAGDGANVLTF.

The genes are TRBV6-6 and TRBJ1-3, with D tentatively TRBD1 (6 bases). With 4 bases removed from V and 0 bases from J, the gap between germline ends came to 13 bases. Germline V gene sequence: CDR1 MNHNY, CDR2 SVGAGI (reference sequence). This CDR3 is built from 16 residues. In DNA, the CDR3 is TGTGCCAGCAGTTCACAGGGACGTGGCTCTGGAAACACCATATATTTT. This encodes CASSSQGRGSGNTIYF.

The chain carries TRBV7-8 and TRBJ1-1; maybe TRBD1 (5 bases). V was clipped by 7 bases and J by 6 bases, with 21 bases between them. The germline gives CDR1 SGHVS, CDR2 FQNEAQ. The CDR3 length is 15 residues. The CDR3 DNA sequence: TGTGCCAGCAACCTGAAACAGGCGGCCGGCGCTGAAGCTTTCTTT. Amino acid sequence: CASNLKQAAGAEAFF.

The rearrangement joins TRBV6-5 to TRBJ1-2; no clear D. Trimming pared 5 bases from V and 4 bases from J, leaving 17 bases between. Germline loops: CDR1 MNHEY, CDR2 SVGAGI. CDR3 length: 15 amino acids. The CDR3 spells CASSAPGNSGYGYTF. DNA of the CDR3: TGTGCCAGCAGTGCACCCGGGAATTCGGGCTATGGCTACACCTTC.

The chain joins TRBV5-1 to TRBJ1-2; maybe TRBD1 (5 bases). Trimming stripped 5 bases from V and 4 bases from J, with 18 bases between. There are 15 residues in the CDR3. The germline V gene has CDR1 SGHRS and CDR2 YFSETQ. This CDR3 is CASREAYRRAYGYTF. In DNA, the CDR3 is TGCGCCAGCAGGGAAGCCTACAGGAGGGCCTATGGCTACACCTTC.

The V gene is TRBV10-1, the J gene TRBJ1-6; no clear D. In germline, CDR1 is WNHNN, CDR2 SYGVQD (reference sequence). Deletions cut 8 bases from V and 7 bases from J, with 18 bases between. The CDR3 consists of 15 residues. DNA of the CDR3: TGCGCCAGCTCCCGAGGGAGGGCGTCCAATTCACCCCTCCACTTT. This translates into CASSRGRASNSPLHF.

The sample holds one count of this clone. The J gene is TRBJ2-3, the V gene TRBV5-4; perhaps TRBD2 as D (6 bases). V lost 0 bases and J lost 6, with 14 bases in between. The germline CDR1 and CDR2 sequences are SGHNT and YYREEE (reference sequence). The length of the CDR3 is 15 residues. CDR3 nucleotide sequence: TGTGCCAGCAGCTTGGACGGGAGAGGTGGGGATACGCAGTATTTT. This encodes CASSLDGRGGDTQYF.

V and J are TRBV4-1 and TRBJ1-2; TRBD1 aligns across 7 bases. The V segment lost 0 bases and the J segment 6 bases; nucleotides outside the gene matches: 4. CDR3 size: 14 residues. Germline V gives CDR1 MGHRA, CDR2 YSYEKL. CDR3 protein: CASSQEGQGDGYTF. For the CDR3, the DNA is TGCGCCAGCAGCCAAGAGGGGCAGGGGGATGGCTACACCTTC.